Listed here are 23 T cell receptor beta chains from one sample, sequenced in a study of cytomegalovirus exposure and HLA in healthy donors. The study ran its PCR with 60 Vbeta and 13 Jbeta primers. TCRdb's table, derived via immunoSEQ multiplex PCR, lists solely in-frame clones and lacks some. The sample comprises about 190,000 clones, roughly 81% of which are singletons, and approximately 2% rests with the top ten. Sample: PBMCs. The receptor source for this set is a woman aged 30 to 39 in good health and CMV-seropositive.

The chain joins TRBV2 to TRBJ1-4; possible D gene TRBD1, 5 bases. CDR1 is SNHLY, CDR2 FYNNEI, per germline. V shed 10 bases and J shed 0 bases, with 12 bases lying between them. CDR3 length: 14 amino acids. The CDR3 region is CATKKQATNEKLFF. The CDR3 DNA sequence: TGTGCCACCAAAAAACAGGCAACTAATGAAAAACTGTTTTTT.

The rearrangement links TRBV7-2 to TRBJ1-1; D gene unclear. The V and J ends lost 5 bases and 1 base respectively, with 11 bases between them. The CDR3 contains 14 residues. CDR1 and CDR2 (germline): SGHTA, FQGNSA. The CDR3 loop is CASSPVSWNTEAFF. In nucleotides, the CDR3 is TGTGCCAGCAGCCCCGTGAGCTGGAACACTGAAGCTTTCTTT.

A single count supports this clone. The V call is TRBV5-1, the J call TRBJ2-3; 7 nucleotides agree with TRBD2. Germline trimming cut 10 bases from V and 2 bases from J; bases unmatched to any gene: 7. This CDR3 is built from 13 residues. Germline CDR1 reads SGHRS; CDR2 reads YFSETQ. As DNA, the CDR3 is TGCGCCGGAAAGCGGGATAACACAGATACGCAGTATTTT. Translating it yields CAGKRDNTDTQYF.

The V gene is TRBV7-9, the J gene TRBJ2-3, with 8 bases aligning to TRBD1. The ends lost 1 base at V and 7 bases at J; junction bases unmatched: 16. The CDR3 totals 18 residues. The germline gives CDR1 SEHNR, CDR2 FQNEAQ (reference sequence). CDR3 sequence reads: CASSLEGGQGTGAHTQYF. The CDR3 coding sequence is TGTGCCAGCAGCTTAGAGGGTGGTCAAGGGACAGGCGCACATACGCAGTATTTT.

This clone turned up a few times. V and J are TRBV7-9 and TRBJ1-1; no clear D gene. The CDR3 is 14 amino acids. CDR1 is SEHNR and CDR2 is FQNEAQ in the germline V gene (reference sequence). The germline V and J ends were trimmed by 2 bases and 1 base, with 8 bases remaining between them. The CDR3: CASSLLTANTEAFF. In DNA, the CDR3 is TGTGCCAGCAGCTTACTCACAGCGAACACTGAAGCTTTCTTT.

The chain uses TRBV19 and TRBJ1-4, with 10 bases that match TRBD1. The V and J ends lost 7 bases and 6 bases, in that order; junction bases with no gene match: 5. CDR1 LNHDA and CDR2 SQIVND come from the germline V gene (reference sequence). The CDR3 sequence is 14 residues long. The CDR3 protein is CASKDRGKYEKLFF. The CDR3 DNA reads TGTGCCAGTAAGGACAGGGGGAAGTATGAAAAACTGTTTTTT.

The chain couples TRBV19 to TRBJ2-1; 8 positions agree with TRBD2. J was trimmed by 0 bases and V by 3 bases; bases with no gene match: 4. The CDR3 is 16 residues long. Germline V gene sequence: CDR1 LNHDA, CDR2 SQIVND (reference sequence). CDR3 in amino acids: CASSIGGRISYNEQFF. In DNA, the CDR3 is TGTGCCAGTAGTATCGGCGGGAGGATCTCCTACAATGAGCAGTTCTTC.

This CDR3 reads CASSLGLAGAAEYREQFF. The CDR3, as DNA: TGTGCCAGCAGCTTAGGGCTAGCGGGCGCCGCGGAGTACAGAGAGCAGTTCTTC. The rearrangement joins TRBV11-2 to TRBJ2-1; TRBD2 matches at 8 bases. This CDR3 is 18 amino acids long. Unmatched junction bases numbered 18, after V lost 1 base and J lost 10 bases. The V gene's germline CDR1 is SGHAT and CDR2 FQNNGV.

V is TRBV19 and J is TRBJ1-5; maybe TRBD1 (5 bases). V lost 3 bases and J 6 bases, leaving 15 bases between the germline ends. Germline CDR1 is LNHDA and CDR2 is SQIVND (reference sequence). The CDR3 runs 15 residues. CDR3: CASSISRGQSQPQHF. CDR3 sequence (DNA): TGTGCCAGTAGTATCAGTAGGGGCCAAAGTCAGCCCCAGCATTTT.

This clone appeared a few times. This chain connects TRBV5-6 to TRBJ2-5, with TRBD2 as a possible D gene (6 bases). CDR1 SGHDT and CDR2 YYEEEE come from the germline V gene. The CDR3 is made up of 14 amino acids. V was pared by 4 bases and J by 5 bases, with 15 bases between. CDR3 protein: CASSNPGGSETQYF. For the CDR3, the DNA is TGTGCCAGCAGCAACCCCGGGGGATCTGAGACCCAGTACTTC.

This clone has just one count. The V gene is TRBV5-1, the J gene TRBJ1-3; maybe TRBD1 (5 bases). The CDR3 has 15 amino acids. Trimming removed 0 bases from V and 2 bases from J, with 9 bases in between. From germline, CDR1 is SGHRS and CDR2 YFSETQ. CDR3 amino acids: CASSLDRTTGNTIYF. The CDR3 DNA is TGCGCCAGCAGCTTGGACAGGACTACTGGAAACACCATATATTTT.

This chain connects TRBV19 to TRBJ2-2; 8 bases map to TRBD1. V shed 6 bases and J 6 bases; nucleotides not matched to a gene: 6. This CDR3 comprises 14 residues. From germline, CDR1 is LNHDA and CDR2 SQIVND (reference sequence). CDR3 nucleotide sequence: TGTGCCAGTAGACCGGGACAGGTTCCCGGGGAGCTGTTTTTT. Amino acid sequence: CASRPGQVPGELFF.

This clone occurred once. This chain connects TRBV4-3 to TRBJ1-5; D uncertain. The CDR3 contains 14 residues. V lost 0 bases and J 7 bases, leaving 10 bases between the germline ends. Looked up from germline, CDR1 is LGHNA and CDR2 is YSLEER. The CDR3 loop is CASSQEVTVQPQHF. CDR3 sequence (DNA): TGCGCCAGCAGCCAAGAGGTTACGGTGCAGCCCCAGCATTTT.

The chain carries TRBV28 and TRBJ2-3; TRBD2 matches at 16 bases. The CDR3 has 22 amino acids. The V segment lost 3 bases and the J segment 3 bases; nucleotides outside the gene matches: 18. CDR1 is MDHEN and CDR2 is SYDVKM in the germline V gene. CDR3 sequence: CASSFFSRSGLAGGRGTDTQYF. DNA for the CDR3: TGTGCCAGCAGTTTCTTCTCCCGCTCGGGACTAGCGGGAGGGAGGGGGACAGATACGCAGTATTTT.

This rearrangement joins TRBV5-1 to TRBJ2-5; TRBD2 agrees at 14 bases. Germline trimming cut 4 bases from V and 7 bases from J; bases unmatched to any gene: 3. In germline, CDR1 is SGHRS, CDR2 YFSETQ. The CDR3 is made up of 14 amino acids. CDR3 sequence reads: CASSPTSGGGTQYF. The CDR3 nucleotides read TGCGCCAGCAGCCCGACTAGCGGGGGGGGGACCCAGTACTTC. Together with reference TRBV5-1 and TRBJ2-5, the CDR3 gives the full variable domain: KAGVTQTPRYLIKTRGQQVTLSCSPISGHRSVSWYQQTPGQGLQFLFEYFSETQRNKGNFPGRFSGRQFSNSRSEMNVSTLELGDSALYLCASSPTSGGGTQYFGPGTRLLVL.

The chain couples TRBV28 to TRBJ2-7; possibly TRBD1 for D (5 bases). The V and J ends lost 4 bases and 3 bases respectively, with 10 bases between them. The CDR3 contains 13 residues. Germline V CDR1 and CDR2: MDHEN, SYDVKM. This CDR3 reads CASSSAGIYEQYF. The CDR3 region has the DNA TGTGCCAGCAGTTCCGCAGGGATCTACGAGCAGTACTTC.

The chain carries TRBV30 and TRBJ1-2; weak D call: TRBD1 (5 bases). The V gene's germline CDR1 is GTSNPN and CDR2 SVGIG (reference sequence). The CDR3 covers 13 residues. Trimming left V 2 bases short and J 4 bases short, with 11 bases between. The CDR3 here is CAWSLGGAYGYTF. The CDR3, as DNA: TGTGCCTGGAGTCTGGGAGGGGCCTATGGCTACACCTTC.

The chain employs TRBV6-5 and TRBJ2-7, with a weak D call TRBD2 (7 bases). Germline V lookup: CDR1 MNHEY, CDR2 SVGAGI. The CDR3 has 14 amino acids. Trimming shortened V by 0 bases and J by 6 bases, and 12 bases separated the two germline ends. The CDR3 DNA sequence: TGTGCCAGCAGTTACTCGGGGGGGCCCGGCGAGCAGTACTTC. Its protein product is CASSYSGGPGEQYF.

This rearrangement joins TRBV7-9 to TRBJ1-4, with D unresolved. Germline V gene lookup returns CDR1 SEHNR and CDR2 FQNEAQ (reference sequence). Trimming shortened V by 3 bases and J by 3 bases, and 5 bases separated the two germline ends. The CDR3 runs to 13 residues. CDR3 sequence reads: CASSFFPNEKLFF. As DNA, the CDR3 is TGTGCCAGCAGCTTCTTCCCTAATGAAAAACTGTTTTTT.

This clone was picked up a small number of times. The chain joins TRBV9 to TRBJ1-3; the match to TRBD1 covers 8 bases. This CDR3 spans 17 amino acids. Germline CDR1 and CDR2: SGDLS and YYNGEE. With 2 bases clipped from V and 3 bases from J, the junction kept 10 bases outside the gene matches. CDR3 DNA: TGTGCCAGCAGCGTCAAAAGGACAGGGAGCGATGGAAACACCATATATTTT. Translating gives CASSVKRTGSDGNTIYF.

The V and J genes are TRBV5-1 and TRBJ2-5; D unresolved. The CDR3 totals 15 residues. Trimming cost V 1 base and J 4 bases, with 14 bases left between them. Germline V gene lookup returns CDR1 SGHRS and CDR2 YFSETQ. The CDR3: CASSLQQFSGETQYF. The CDR3 DNA is TGCGCCAGCAGCTTGCAGCAATTTTCAGGAGAGACCCAGTACTTC.

The V call is TRBV19, the J call TRBJ2-1; 10 bases are shared with TRBD2. Germline V gene data show CDR1 as LNHDA and CDR2 as SQIVND (reference sequence). CDR3 size: 14 residues. V lost 5 bases and J lost 6; bases outside the gene matches: 4. CDR3 coding DNA: TGTGCCAGTAGTTCTAGCGGGAGTACCAATGAGCAGTTCTTC. Protein: CASSSSGSTNEQFF.

This clone has a handful of counts. The chain employs TRBV2 and TRBJ2-3; 9 bases agree with TRBD1. The CDR3 runs to 14 residues. Per the germline V gene, CDR1 is SNHLY and CDR2 is FYNNEI. J lost 6 bases, V lost 5 bases, and 6 bases had no gene match. CDR3 residues: CASSIQGAGDTQYF. CDR3 nucleotide sequence: TGTGCCAGCAGTATACAGGGGGCAGGGGATACGCAGTATTTT.